A single sample gave rise to the 9 T cell receptor beta chains below, sequenced in a study of T cells in Graves' hyperthyroidism and ophthalmopathy. The TCR beta CDR3 regions underwent amplification using RNA transcripts as the source. An initial round of RT-PCR targeting the TCR CDR3 relied on the HTBI primer set. TCRdb called the multiplex PCR reads again in MiXCR, with one record for every CDR3 protein. This sample has more than 350,000 distinct CDR3 sequences, with about 16% found just once. Sequencing was carried out using blood. Every receptor here comes from a woman in her 30s with Graves' hyperthyroidism.

This clonotype was detected a few times. V usage is TRBV19 and J usage is TRBJ2-2, with a weak D call TRBD1 (6 bases). The CDR3 loop spans 12 amino acids. Trimming shortened V by 7 bases and J by 7 bases, and 10 bases separated the two germline ends. Germline-derived CDR1 and CDR2 are LNHDA and SQIVND (reference sequence). CDR3 coding DNA: TGTGCCAGTACCACAGGGAGCGGGGAGCTGTTTTTT. Amino acid sequence: CASTTGSGELFF.

The V gene is TRBV20-1, the J gene TRBJ2-3; tentatively, D is TRBD2 (5 bases). Trimming stripped 1 base from V and 2 bases from J, with 10 bases between. The CDR3 has 14 residues. The V gene's germline CDR1 is DFQATT and CDR2 SNEGSKA (reference sequence). The CDR3 loop reads CSARVWTSTDTQYF. CDR3 in DNA: TGCAGTGCTAGAGTATGGACTTCCACAGATACGCAGTATTTT.

This clonotype was detected many times. The chain links TRBV28 to TRBJ2-3, with unresolved D. This CDR3 is 12 amino acids long. Germline V gene data show CDR1 as MDHEN and CDR2 as SYDVKM. Trimming cost V 6 bases and J 6 bases, with 10 bases left between them. Written as DNA, the CDR3 is TGTGCCAGCAGGGGGATCGGGGATACGCAGTATTTT. It specifies CASRGIGDTQYF. Full variable domain (remainder filled in from reference TRBV28 and TRBJ2-3): DVKVTQSSRYLVKRTGEKVFLECVQDMDHENMFWYRQDPGLGLRLIYFSYDVKMKEKGDIPEGYSVSREKKERFSLILESASTNQTSMYLCASRGIGDTQYFGPGTRLTVL.

This clonotype appeared many times. The rearrangement links TRBV3-1 to TRBJ1-6; a weak D match, TRBD1 (5 bases). The CDR3 covers 13 residues. Trimming stripped 4 bases from V and 7 bases from J, with 8 bases between. CDR1 is LGHDT and CDR2 is YNNKEL in the germline V gene (reference sequence). CDR3 DNA sequence: TGTGCCAGCAGCCCCAGGGACAATTCACCCCTCCACTTT. This codes for CASSPRDNSPLHF.

This clonotype was seen many times. J is TRBJ2-3 and V is TRBV7-2; the D is unclear. The length of the CDR3 is 14 residues. The V gene lost 2 bases and the J gene lost 6 bases, with 12 bases spanning the gap. Per the germline V gene, CDR1 is SGHTA and CDR2 is FQGNSA. The CDR3 is CASSLLASRDTQYF. CDR3 bases: TGTGCCAGCAGCTTATTGGCTAGTAGGGATACGCAGTATTTT.

In the case of this clonotype: A much more abundant neighbour one base away suggests this may be a read error. This chain links TRBV6-2 or TRBV6-3 with TRBJ2-3, with 11 bases matching TRBD2. The germline CDR1 and CDR2 sequences are MNHEY and SVGEGT. V lost 5 bases and J lost 5; bases outside the gene matches: 9. This CDR3 is built from 16 residues. CDR3 coding DNA: TGTGCCAGCAGTACCGGGACTAGCGGATCCATAGATACGCAGTATTTT. Translation: CASSTGTSGSIDTQYF.

This clonotype has a count of ten or more. The gene calls are TRBV2 and TRBJ2-1, with D possibly being TRBD1 (5 bases). The length of the CDR3 is 16 residues. Germline-derived CDR1 and CDR2 are SNHLY and FYNNEI. The V end was cut by 4 bases, the J end by 5 bases, with 18 bases between. Here the CDR3 DNA reads TGTGCCAGCAGTGGCTCGGCAGGGCTTGGGAACAATGAGCAGTTCTTC. Encoded protein: CASSGSAGLGNNEQFF.

This clonotype was recorded at least ten times. The chain uses TRBV18 and TRBJ1-6; 8 nucleotides match TRBD1. J was trimmed by 8 bases and V by 4 bases; bases with no gene match: 7. CDR1 is KGHSH, CDR2 LQKENI, per germline. This CDR3 has 15 residues. The CDR3 region has the DNA TGTGCCAGCTCACTGGGACAGGTCAGCGATTCACCCCTCCACTTT. This encodes CASSLGQVSDSPLHF.

This clonotype was seen more than once but under ten times. The genes are TRBV3-1 and TRBJ2-1; D is ambiguous. Trimming cost V 8 bases and J 0 bases, with 14 bases left between them. The CDR3 length is 15 residues. Germline loops: CDR1 LGHDT, CDR2 YNNKEL (reference sequence). The CDR3 loop is CASGANPDSYNEQFF. The CDR3 DNA is TGTGCCAGCGGCGCCAACCCAGACTCCTACAATGAGCAGTTCTTC.